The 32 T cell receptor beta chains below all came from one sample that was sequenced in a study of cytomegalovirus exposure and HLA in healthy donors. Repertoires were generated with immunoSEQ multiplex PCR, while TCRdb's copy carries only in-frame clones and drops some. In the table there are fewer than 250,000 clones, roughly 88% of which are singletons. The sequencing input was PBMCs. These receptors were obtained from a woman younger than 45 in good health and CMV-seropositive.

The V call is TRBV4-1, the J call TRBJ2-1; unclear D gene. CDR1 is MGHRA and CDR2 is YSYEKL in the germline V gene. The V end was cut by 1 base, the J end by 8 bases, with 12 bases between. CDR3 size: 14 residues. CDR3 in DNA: TGCGCCAGCAGCCAAGCCGGCCCCAGAGATGAGCAGTTCTTC. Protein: CASSQAGPRDEQFF.

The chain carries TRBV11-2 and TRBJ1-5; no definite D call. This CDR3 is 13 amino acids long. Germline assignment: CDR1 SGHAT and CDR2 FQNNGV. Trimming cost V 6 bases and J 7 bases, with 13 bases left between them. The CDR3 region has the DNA TGTGCCAGCAGTTTGGGGTGGCAACAGCCCCAGCATTTT. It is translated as CASSLGWQQPQHF.

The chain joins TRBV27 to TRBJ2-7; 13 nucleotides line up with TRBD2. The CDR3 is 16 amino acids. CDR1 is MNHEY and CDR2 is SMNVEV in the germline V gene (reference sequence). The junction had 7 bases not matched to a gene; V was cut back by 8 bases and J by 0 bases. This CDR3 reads CASGTRTSGSSYEQYF. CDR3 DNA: TGTGCCAGCGGTACACGGACTAGCGGGAGCTCCTACGAGCAGTACTTC.

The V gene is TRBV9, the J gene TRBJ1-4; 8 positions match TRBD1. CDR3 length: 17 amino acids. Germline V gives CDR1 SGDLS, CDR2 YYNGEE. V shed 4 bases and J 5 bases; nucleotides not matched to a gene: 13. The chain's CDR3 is CASSQDRAPLRNEKLFF. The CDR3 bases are TGTGCCAGCAGCCAGGACAGGGCCCCCCTCCGGAATGAAAAACTGTTTTTT.

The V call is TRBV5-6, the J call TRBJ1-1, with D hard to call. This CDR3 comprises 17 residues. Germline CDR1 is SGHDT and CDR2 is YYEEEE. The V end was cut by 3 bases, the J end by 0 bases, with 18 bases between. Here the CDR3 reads CASSSTPRTDMNTEAFF. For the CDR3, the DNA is TGTGCCAGCAGCTCGACTCCCCGGACGGATATGAACACTGAAGCTTTCTTT.

Here the CDR3 reads CASSISDTQYF. CDR3 nucleotide sequence: TGTGCCAGCAGTATCTCCGATACGCAGTATTTT. The chain combines TRBV2 with TRBJ2-3; D is unclear. CDR3 length: 11 amino acids. Germline V gene lookup returns CDR1 SNHLY and CDR2 FYNNEI. Trimming pared 5 bases from V and 6 bases from J, leaving 6 bases between.

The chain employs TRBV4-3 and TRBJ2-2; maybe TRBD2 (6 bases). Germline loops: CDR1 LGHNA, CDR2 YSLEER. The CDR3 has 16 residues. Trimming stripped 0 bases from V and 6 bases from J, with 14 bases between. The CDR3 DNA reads TGCGCCAGCAGCCAAGATTGGGGGACTCAATCCGGGGAGCTGTTTTTT. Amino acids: CASSQDWGTQSGELFF.

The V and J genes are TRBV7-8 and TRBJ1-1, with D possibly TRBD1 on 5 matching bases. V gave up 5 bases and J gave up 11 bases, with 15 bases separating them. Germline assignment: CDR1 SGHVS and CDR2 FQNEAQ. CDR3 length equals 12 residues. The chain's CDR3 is CASSQEGRLAFF. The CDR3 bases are TGTGCCAGCAGCCAGGAGGGGAGGTTGGCTTTCTTT. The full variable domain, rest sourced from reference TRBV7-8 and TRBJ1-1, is GAGVSQSPRYKVAKRGQDVALRCDPISGHVSLFWYQQALGQGPEFLTYFQNEAQLDKSGLPSDRFFAERPEGSVSTLKIQRTQQEDSAVYLCASSQEGRLAFFGQGTRLTVV.

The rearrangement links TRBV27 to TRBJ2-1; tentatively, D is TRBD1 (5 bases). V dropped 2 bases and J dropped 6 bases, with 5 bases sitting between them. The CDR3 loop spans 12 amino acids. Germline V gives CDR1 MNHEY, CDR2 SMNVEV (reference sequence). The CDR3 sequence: CASSLQGNEQFF. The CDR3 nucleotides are TGTGCCAGCAGTTTACAGGGCAATGAGCAGTTCTTC.

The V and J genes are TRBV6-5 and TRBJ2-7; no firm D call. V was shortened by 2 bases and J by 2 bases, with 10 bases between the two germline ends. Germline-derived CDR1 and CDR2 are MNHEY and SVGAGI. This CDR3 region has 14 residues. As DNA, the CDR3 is TGTGCCAGCAGTTACGGAGTTCGCACCTACGAGCAGTACTTC. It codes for CASSYGVRTYEQYF.

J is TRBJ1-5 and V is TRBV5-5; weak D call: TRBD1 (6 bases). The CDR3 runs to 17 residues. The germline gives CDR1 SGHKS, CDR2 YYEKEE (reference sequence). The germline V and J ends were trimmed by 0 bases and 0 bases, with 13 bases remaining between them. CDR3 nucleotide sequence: TGTGCCAGCAGCTTGGTTGTGGGGGGCGTTAGCAATCAGCCCCAGCATTTT. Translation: CASSLVVGGVSNQPQHF.

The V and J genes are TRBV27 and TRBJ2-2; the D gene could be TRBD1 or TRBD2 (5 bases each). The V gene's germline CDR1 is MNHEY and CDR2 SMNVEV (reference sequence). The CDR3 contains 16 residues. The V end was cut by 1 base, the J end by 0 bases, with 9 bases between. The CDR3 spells CASSLLRDANTGELFF. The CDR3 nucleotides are TGTGCCAGCAGTTTATTGAGGGACGCGAACACCGGGGAGCTGTTTTTT.

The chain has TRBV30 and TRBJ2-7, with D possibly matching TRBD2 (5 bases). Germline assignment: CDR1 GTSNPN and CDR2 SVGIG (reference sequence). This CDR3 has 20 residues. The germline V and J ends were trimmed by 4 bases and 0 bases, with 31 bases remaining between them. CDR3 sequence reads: CAWNPIFSYQAGRSSYEQYF. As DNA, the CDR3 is TGTGCCTGGAACCCCATTTTTAGTTACCAGGCGGGTCGTAGCTCCTACGAGCAGTACTTC.

The CDR3, as DNA: TGTGCCAGCAGCTTGGGACCCTACAATGAGCAGTTCTTC. Amino acid sequence: CASSLGPYNEQFF. The V gene is TRBV5-6, the J gene TRBJ2-1; D ambiguous. Trimming pared 0 bases from V and 2 bases from J, leaving 3 bases between. Germline-derived CDR1 and CDR2 are SGHDT and YYEEEE. The CDR3 runs 13 residues.

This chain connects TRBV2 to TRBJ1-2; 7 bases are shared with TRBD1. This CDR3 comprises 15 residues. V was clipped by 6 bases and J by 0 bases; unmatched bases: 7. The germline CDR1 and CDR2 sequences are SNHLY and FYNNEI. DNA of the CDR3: TGTGCCAGCAGAGAGGGGGCGGACGCTAACTATGGCTACACCTTC. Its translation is CASREGADANYGYTF.

In DNA form, the CDR3 reads TGTGCCTGGAGTGTCGGAAAACGGGATACCGGGGAGCTGTTTTTT. Residues: CAWSVGKRDTGELFF. This chain links TRBV30 with TRBJ2-2; a weak D match, TRBD2 (5 bases). The CDR3 runs to 15 residues. Looked up from germline, CDR1 is GTSNPN and CDR2 is SVGIG (reference sequence). V shed 0 bases and J shed 5 bases, with 13 bases lying between them. The full variable domain, completed using reference TRBV30 and TRBJ2-2, is SQTIHQWPATLVQPVGSPLSLECTVEGTSNPNLYWYRQAAGRGLQLLFYSVGIGQISSEVPQNLSASRPQDRQFILSSKKLLLSDSGFYLCAWSVGKRDTGELFFGEGSRLTVL.

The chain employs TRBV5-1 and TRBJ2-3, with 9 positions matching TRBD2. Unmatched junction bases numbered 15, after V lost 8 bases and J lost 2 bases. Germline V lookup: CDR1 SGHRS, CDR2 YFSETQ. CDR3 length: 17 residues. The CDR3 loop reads CASRRGTSSDLTDTQYF. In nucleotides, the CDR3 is TGCGCCAGTCGGAGGGGGACTAGCTCAGATCTCACAGATACGCAGTATTTT. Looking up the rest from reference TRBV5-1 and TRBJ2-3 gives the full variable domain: KAGVTQTPRYLIKTRGQQVTLSCSPISGHRSVSWYQQTPGQGLQFLFEYFSETQRNKGNFPGRFSGRQFSNSRSEMNVSTLELGDSALYLCASRRGTSSDLTDTQYFGPGTRLTVL.

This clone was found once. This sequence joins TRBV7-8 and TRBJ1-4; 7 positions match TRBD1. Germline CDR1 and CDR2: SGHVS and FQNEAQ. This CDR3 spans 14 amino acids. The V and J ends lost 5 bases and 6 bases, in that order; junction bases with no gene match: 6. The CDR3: CASSPTGTDEKLFF. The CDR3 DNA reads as TGTGCCAGCAGCCCGACCGGGACAGATGAAAAACTGTTTTTT.

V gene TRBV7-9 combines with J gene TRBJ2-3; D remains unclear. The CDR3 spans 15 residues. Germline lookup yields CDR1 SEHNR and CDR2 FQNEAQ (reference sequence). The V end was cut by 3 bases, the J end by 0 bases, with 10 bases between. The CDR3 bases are TGTGCCAGCAGCTTTTTATTACAGAGCACAGATACGCAGTATTTT. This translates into CASSFLLQSTDTQYF.

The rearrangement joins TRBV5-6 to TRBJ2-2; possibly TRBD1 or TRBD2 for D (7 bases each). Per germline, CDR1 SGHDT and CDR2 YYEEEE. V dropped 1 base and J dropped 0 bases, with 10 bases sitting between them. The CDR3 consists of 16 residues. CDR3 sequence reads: CASSLSGTANTGELFF. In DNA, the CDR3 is TGTGCCAGCAGCTTGAGCGGGACAGCGAACACCGGGGAGCTGTTTTTT.

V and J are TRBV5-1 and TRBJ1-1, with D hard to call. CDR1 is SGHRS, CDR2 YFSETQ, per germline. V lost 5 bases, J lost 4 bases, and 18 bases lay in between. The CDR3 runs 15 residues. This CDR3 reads CASRVTRAWVTEAFF. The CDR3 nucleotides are TGCGCCAGCAGGGTAACGAGGGCATGGGTCACTGAAGCTTTCTTT.

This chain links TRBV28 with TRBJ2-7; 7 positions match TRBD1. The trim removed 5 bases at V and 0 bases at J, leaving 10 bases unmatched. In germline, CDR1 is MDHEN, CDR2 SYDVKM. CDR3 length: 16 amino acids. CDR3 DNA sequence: TGTGCCAGCAGTATACCCGGGACAGTGAGCTCCTACGAGCAGTACTTC. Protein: CASSIPGTVSSYEQYF.

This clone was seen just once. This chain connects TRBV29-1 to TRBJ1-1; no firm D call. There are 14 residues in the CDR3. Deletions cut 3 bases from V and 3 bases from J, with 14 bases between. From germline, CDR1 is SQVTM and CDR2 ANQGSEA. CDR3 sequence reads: CSVDPTRWDTEAFF. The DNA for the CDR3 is TGCAGCGTTGACCCAACCAGGTGGGACACTGAAGCTTTCTTT.

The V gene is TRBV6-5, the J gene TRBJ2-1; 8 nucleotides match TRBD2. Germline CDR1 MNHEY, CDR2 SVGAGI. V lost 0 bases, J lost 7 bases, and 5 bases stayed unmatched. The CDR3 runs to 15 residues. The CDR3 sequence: CASSYSGLGLNEQFF. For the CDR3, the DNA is TGTGCCAGCAGTTACTCGGGACTAGGCCTTAATGAGCAGTTCTTC.

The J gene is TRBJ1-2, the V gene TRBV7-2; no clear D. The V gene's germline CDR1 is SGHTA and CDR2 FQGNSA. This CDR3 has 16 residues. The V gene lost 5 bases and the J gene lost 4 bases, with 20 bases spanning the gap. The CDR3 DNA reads TGTGCCAGCAGCCGAATAGGGTTAGTCCTTGGCTATGGCTACACCTTC. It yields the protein CASSRIGLVLGYGYTF.

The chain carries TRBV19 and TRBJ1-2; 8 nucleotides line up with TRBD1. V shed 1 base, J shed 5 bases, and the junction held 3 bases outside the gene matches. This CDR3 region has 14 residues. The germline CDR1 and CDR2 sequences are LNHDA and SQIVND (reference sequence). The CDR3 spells CASSIGTGTYGYTF. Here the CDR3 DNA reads TGTGCCAGTAGTATAGGGACAGGGACGTATGGCTACACCTTC.

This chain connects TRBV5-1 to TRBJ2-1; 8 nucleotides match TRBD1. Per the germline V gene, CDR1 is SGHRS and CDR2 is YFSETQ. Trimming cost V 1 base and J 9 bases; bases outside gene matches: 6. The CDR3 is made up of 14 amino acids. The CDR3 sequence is CASSLPDRGGEQFF. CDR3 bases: TGCGCCAGCAGCTTGCCCGACAGGGGAGGTGAGCAGTTCTTC.

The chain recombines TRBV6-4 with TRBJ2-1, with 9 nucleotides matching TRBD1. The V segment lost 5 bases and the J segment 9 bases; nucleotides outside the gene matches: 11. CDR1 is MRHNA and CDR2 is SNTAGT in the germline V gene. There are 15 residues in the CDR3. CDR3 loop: CASSFQQGAVSEQFF. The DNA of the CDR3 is TGTGCCAGCAGTTTCCAACAGGGGGCAGTGAGTGAGCAGTTCTTC.

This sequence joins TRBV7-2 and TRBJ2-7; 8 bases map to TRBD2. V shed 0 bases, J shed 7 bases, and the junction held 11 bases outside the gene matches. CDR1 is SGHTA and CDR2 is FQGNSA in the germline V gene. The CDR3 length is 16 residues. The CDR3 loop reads CASSLAGGGHSVEQYF. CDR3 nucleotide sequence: TGTGCCAGCAGCTTAGCAGGCGGGGGGCATAGTGTGGAGCAGTACTTC.

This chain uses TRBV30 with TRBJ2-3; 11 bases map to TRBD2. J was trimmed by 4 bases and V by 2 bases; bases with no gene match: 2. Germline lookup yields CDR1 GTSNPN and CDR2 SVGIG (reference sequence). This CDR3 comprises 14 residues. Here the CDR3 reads CAWSQLAGADTQYF. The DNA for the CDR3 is TGTGCCTGGAGTCAACTAGCGGGAGCAGATACGCAGTATTTT.

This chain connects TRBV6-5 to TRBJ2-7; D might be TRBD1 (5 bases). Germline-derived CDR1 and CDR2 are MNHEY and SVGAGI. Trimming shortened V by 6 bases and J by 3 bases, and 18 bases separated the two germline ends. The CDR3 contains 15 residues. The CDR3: CASRTSGYGDYEQYF. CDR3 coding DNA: TGTGCCAGCAGAACTTCAGGGTATGGAGACTACGAGCAGTACTTC.

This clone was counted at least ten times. Here the CDR3 reads CASSRGGGTYNEQFF. Here the CDR3 DNA reads TGCGCCAGCAGCCGGGGGGGCGGGACCTACAATGAGCAGTTCTTC. V usage is TRBV4-3 and J usage is TRBJ2-1; D is possibly TRBD2 (7 bases). Looked up from germline, CDR1 is LGHNA and CDR2 is YSLEER. The CDR3 consists of 15 residues. Trimming cost V 4 bases and J 2 bases, with 12 bases left between them.